Listed here are 14 T cell receptor beta chains from one sample, sequenced in a study of graft-versus-host responses after intestinal transplantation. Data came from immunoSEQ multiplex PCR; TCRdb stores just in-frame clones and leaves some out. The sample includes 20,000 to 25,000 clones, about 92% of them seen just once. This specimen consisted of PBMCs, obtained approximately 250 days after intestinal transplant. The receptors originated from a human patient who received an intestinal transplant, so some T cells may come from the graft donor.

V gene TRBV5-1 combines with J gene TRBJ1-1, with 10 bases identical to TRBD1. Germline trimming cut 4 bases from V and 0 bases from J; bases unmatched to any gene: 9. The germline CDR1 and CDR2 sequences are SGHRS and YFSETQ. The CDR3 extends over 17 amino acids. The CDR3 loop is CASSLRQGAGVNTEAFF. The CDR3 DNA sequence: TGCGCCAGCAGCCTTAGACAGGGGGCCGGAGTGAACACTGAAGCTTTCTTT.

The chain carries TRBV4-1 and TRBJ2-7, with TRBD2 matching 12 bases. Trimming took 1 base from V and 4 from J; bases not matched to a gene: 2. The CDR3 is made up of 15 amino acids. Germline loops: CDR1 MGHRA, CDR2 YSYEKL. The CDR3 is CASSQAGLAGYEQYF. In DNA, the CDR3 is TGCGCCAGCAGCCAAGCAGGACTAGCGGGATACGAGCAGTACTTC.

This clone appeared a single time. The rearrangement links TRBV10-1 to TRBJ2-5, with TRBD2 matching over 14 bases. Trimming at V came to 2 bases and at J to 5 bases, leaving 4 bases not matched to a gene. Germline V gene data show CDR1 as WNHNN and CDR2 as SYGVQD (reference sequence). This CDR3 is built from 16 residues. The CDR3 region has the DNA TGCGCCAGCAGTGAGAGACTAGCGGGAGGGATGGAGACCCAGTACTTC. Amino acids: CASSERLAGGMETQYF.

This chain uses TRBV5-6 with TRBJ2-7, with 10 bases that match TRBD1. V was clipped by 4 bases and J by 2 bases; unmatched bases: 6. Germline V gene sequence: CDR1 SGHDT, CDR2 YYEEEE. This CDR3 contains 15 residues. The DNA of the CDR3 is TGTGCCAGCAGCGCAGGACAGGGGGTGACCTACGAGCAGTACTTC. It encodes CASSAGQGVTYEQYF.

The chain combines TRBV11-2 with TRBJ1-2, with 10 bases lining up with TRBD1. V lost 4 bases, J lost 4 bases, and 18 bases stayed unmatched. This CDR3 is built from 19 residues. From germline, CDR1 is SGHAT and CDR2 FQNNGV. CDR3 sequence reads: CASSSTRTLRTGGRYGYTF. As DNA, the CDR3 is TGTGCCAGCAGCTCAACAAGAACCTTAAGGACAGGGGGTCGCTATGGCTACACCTTC.

V is TRBV7-9 and J is TRBJ1-1, with 8 bases identical to TRBD1. Germline loops: CDR1 SEHNR, CDR2 FQNEAQ (reference sequence). Trimming took 5 bases from V and 0 from J; bases not matched to a gene: 14. This CDR3 comprises 18 residues. The CDR3 here is CASSLASHRGDMNTEAFF. Here the CDR3 DNA reads TGTGCCAGCAGCCTGGCATCACACAGGGGGGATATGAACACTGAAGCTTTCTTT.

The chain recombines TRBV9 with TRBJ1-3; no firm D call. The V end was cut by 0 bases, the J end by 0 bases, with 7 bases between. Germline lookup yields CDR1 SGDLS and CDR2 YYNGEE. There are 15 residues in the CDR3. The DNA for the CDR3 is TGTGCCAGCAGCGTAGCGGCCTACTCTGGAAACACCATATATTTT. Amino acids: CASSVAAYSGNTIYF.

This chain connects TRBV6-1 to TRBJ1-5; tentatively, D is TRBD1 (5 bases). V was clipped by 0 bases and J by 0 bases, with 9 bases between them. The CDR3 sequence is 16 residues long. Germline V gene sequence: CDR1 MNHNS, CDR2 SASEGT. The CDR3 coding sequence is TGTGCCAGCAGTGAAGCTGTCGACAGTAGCAATCAGCCCCAGCATTTT. Translated: CASSEAVDSSNQPQHF.

The chain has TRBV7-8 and TRBJ1-4; the D gene is possibly TRBD1 (6 bases). Between the trimmed V and J ends, which lost 0 bases and 7 bases, there was a span of 21 bases. The CDR3 contains 18 residues. The germline gives CDR1 SGHVS, CDR2 FQNEAQ. CDR3 DNA sequence: TGTGCCAGCAGCTTAGCGCTCTCTTTAATGGGGGGCCGTGAAAAACTGTTTTTT. Translation: CASSLALSLMGGREKLFF.

J is TRBJ2-1 and V is TRBV11-1; D is unresolved. The CDR3 runs 18 residues. Germline CDR1 is SGHAT and CDR2 is FQDESV (reference sequence). V lost 4 bases and J lost 0, with 19 bases in between. CDR3 loop: CASSSLVAVPFSYNEQFF. The DNA for the CDR3 is TGTGCCAGCAGCTCACTCGTGGCAGTCCCTTTCTCCTACAATGAGCAGTTCTTC.

The chain couples TRBV18 to TRBJ2-7; 8 bases are a match to TRBD1. J lost 6 bases, V lost 1 base, and 14 bases had no gene match. Germline V lookup: CDR1 KGHSH, CDR2 LQKENI. CDR3 size: 17 residues. This CDR3 is CASSPQVGQGIVREQYF. As DNA, the CDR3 is TGTGCCAGCTCACCACAAGTCGGACAGGGTATCGTTCGCGAGCAGTACTTC.

This rearrangement joins TRBV5-1 to TRBJ1-4; 7 bases fit TRBD1. V trimming: 4 bases; J trimming: 2 bases; junction bases outside the gene matches: 8. The CDR3 sequence is 16 residues long. Germline-derived CDR1 and CDR2 are SGHRS and YFSETQ. The CDR3 reads CASSGTGAVTNEKLFF. CDR3 sequence (DNA): TGCGCCAGCAGCGGAACAGGGGCGGTGACTAATGAAAAACTGTTTTTT.

The chain joins TRBV21-1 to TRBJ2-1; the D segment call TRBD2 is taken from the table without a DNA check. TRBV21-1 is tagged as a pseudogene. The CDR3 sequence is 17 residues long. This chain's CDR3 is CASETSGRYGFYHEQFF. CDR3 DNA sequence: TGTGCCAGCGAGACTAGCGGGAGGTATGGGTTTTATCATGAGCAGTTCTTC.

This sequence joins TRBV7-5 and TRBJ2-6; the D call in the table, TRBD1, was not verified against the DNA. TRBV7-5 is a pseudogene. This CDR3 comprises 16 residues. The CDR3 sequence: CARIPSRQSRANVLTF. The CDR3 nucleotides read TGTGCCAGAATCCCAAGTAGACAAAGTCGGGCCAACGTCCTGACTTTC.